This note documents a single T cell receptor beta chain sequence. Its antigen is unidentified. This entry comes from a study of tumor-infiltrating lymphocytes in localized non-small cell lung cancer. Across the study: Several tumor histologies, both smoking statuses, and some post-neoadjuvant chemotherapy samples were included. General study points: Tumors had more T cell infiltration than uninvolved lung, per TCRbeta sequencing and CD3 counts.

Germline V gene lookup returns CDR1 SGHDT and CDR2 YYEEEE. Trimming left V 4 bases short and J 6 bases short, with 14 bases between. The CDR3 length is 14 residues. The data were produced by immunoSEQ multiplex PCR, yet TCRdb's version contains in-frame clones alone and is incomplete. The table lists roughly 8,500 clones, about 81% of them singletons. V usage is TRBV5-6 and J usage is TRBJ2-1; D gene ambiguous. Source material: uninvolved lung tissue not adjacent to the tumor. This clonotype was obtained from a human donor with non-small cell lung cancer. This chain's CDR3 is CASSPTVGRNEQFF. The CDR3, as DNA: TGTGCCAGCAGCCCGACTGTAGGACGCAATGAGCAGTTCTTC.